This T cell receptor beta chain was found in a study of blood T cell repertoires in COVID-19. Study-wide context: COVID-19 samples from acute and convalescent phases originated in the United States, Italy and Spain. T cells, B-cell-depleted T cells, or PBMCs supplied cDNA or gDNA.

Original processing notes: Using reference gene primer amplification, nucleated cell counts were estimated. Assay used: immunoSEQ multiplex PCR; TCRdb lists only in-frame clones, some missing. That table furnishes V, J and clone size, whereas the DNA furnished D and trimming. Altogether about 65,000 clones are present, about 94% being singletons, with the ten largest covering about 3.1%. The length of the CDR3 is 15 residues. The V gene's germline CDR1 is SGHNT and CDR2 YYREEE (reference sequence). The junction had 5 bases not matched to a gene; V was cut back by 0 bases and J by 6 bases. The specimen was peripheral blood. This clonotype originated in a man in his sixties or seventies with active COVID-19. The rearrangement uses TRBV5-4 and TRBJ2-3; 9 bases agree with TRBD1. The CDR3 nucleotides are TGTGCCAGCAGCTTGGCTGGACAGGGGAGGGATACGCAGTATTTT. Protein product: CASSLAGQGRDTQYF. Full variable domain (missing parts from reference TRBV5-4 and TRBJ2-3): ETGVTQSPTHLIKTRGQQVTLRCSSQSGHNTVSWYQQALGQGPQFIFQYYREEENGRGNFPPRFSGLQFPNYSSELNVNALELDDSALYLCASSLAGQGRDTQYFGPGTRLTVL.